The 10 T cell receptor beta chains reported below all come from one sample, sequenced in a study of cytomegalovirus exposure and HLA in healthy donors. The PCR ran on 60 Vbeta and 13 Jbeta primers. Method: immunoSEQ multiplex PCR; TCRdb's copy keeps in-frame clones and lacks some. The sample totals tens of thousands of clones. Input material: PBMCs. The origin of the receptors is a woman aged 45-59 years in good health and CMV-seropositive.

Written as DNA, the CDR3 is TGTGCCAGCAGTTACGCAGGGGGAGGCTACGAGCAGTACTTC. Its protein is CASSYAGGGYEQYF. The chain has TRBV6-5 and TRBJ2-5; perhaps TRBD1 as D (7 bases). The closer fit of TRBJ2-7 to the DNA end suggests the J call may be wrong. Germline-derived CDR1 and CDR2 are MNHEY and SVGAGI. The CDR3 is made up of 14 amino acids.

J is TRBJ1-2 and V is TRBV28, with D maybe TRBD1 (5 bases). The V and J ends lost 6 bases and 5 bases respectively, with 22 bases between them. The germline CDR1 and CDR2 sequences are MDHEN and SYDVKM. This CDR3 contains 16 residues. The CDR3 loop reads CASRPRLRKEGYGYTF. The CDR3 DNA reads TGTGCCAGCAGACCCCGGCTGAGGAAGGAGGGGTATGGCTACACCTTC.

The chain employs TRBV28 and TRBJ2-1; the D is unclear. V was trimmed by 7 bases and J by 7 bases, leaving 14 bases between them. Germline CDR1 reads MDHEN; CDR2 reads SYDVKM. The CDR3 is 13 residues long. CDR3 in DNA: TGTGCCAGCAAGCCAGGTGATAGGAATGAGCAGTTCTTC. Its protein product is CASKPGDRNEQFF.

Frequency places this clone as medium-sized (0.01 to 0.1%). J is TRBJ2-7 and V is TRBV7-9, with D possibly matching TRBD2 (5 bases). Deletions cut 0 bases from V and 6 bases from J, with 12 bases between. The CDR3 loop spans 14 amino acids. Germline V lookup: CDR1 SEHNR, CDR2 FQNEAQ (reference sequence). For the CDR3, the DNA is TGTGCCAGCAGCTTAGCTCCCCTAGCAGGCGAGCAGTACTTC. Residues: CASSLAPLAGEQYF.

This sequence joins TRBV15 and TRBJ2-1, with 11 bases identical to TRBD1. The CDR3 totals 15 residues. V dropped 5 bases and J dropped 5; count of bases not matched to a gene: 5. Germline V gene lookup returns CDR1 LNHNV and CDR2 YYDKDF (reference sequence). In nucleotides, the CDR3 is TGTGCCACCAGCTTCCGGGACAGGGGGGACAATGAGCAGTTCTTC. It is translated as CATSFRDRGDNEQFF.

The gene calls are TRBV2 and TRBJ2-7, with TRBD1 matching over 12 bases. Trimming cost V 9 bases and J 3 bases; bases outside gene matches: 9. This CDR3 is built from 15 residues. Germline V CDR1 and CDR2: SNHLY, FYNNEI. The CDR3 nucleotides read TGTGCCAGTACGGGCGGGACAGGGGGCTTCTACGAGCAGTACTTC. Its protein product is CASTGGTGGFYEQYF.

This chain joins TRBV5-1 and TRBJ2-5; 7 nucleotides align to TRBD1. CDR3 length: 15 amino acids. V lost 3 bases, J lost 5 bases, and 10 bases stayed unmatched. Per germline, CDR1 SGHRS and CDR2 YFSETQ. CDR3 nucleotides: TGCGCCAGCAGCTCCGCCCCCGGGACAGTCGAGACCCAGTACTTC. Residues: CASSSAPGTVETQYF. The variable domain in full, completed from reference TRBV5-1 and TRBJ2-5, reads KAGVTQTPRYLIKTRGQQVTLSCSPISGHRSVSWYQQTPGQGLQFLFEYFSETQRNKGNFPGRFSGRQFSNSRSEMNVSTLELGDSALYLCASSSAPGTVETQYFGPGTRLLVL.

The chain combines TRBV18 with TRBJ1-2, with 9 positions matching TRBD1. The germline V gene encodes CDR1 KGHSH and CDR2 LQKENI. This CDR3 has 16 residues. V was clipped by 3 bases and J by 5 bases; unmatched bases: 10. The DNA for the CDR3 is TGTGCCAGCTCACCGAACGCCGGGACAGGGACATATGGCTACACCTTC. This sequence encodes CASSPNAGTGTYGYTF.

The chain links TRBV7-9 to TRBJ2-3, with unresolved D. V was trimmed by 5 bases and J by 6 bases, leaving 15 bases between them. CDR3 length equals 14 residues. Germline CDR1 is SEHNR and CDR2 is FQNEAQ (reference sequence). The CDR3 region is CASSLSGSSDTQYF. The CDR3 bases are TGTGCCAGCAGCCTTTCCGGGTCTTCGGATACGCAGTATTTT.

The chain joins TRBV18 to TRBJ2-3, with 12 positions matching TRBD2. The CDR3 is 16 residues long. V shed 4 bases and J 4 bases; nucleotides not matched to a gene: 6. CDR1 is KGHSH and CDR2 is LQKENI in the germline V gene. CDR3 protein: CASSLSSGRASDTQYF. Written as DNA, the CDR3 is TGTGCCAGCTCACTATCTAGCGGGAGGGCCTCAGATACGCAGTATTTT.